The 24 T cell receptor beta chains reported below all come from one sample, sequenced in a study of PD-1 blockade in classical Hodgkin lymphoma. Profiling relied on immunoSEQ multiplex PCR, and the TCRdb table lists in-frame clones only, not all of them. The sample lists over 25,000 clones, 85% to 90% occurring once. Autologous stem cell transplantation was followed by relapse in every patient, and brentuximab vedotin exposure varied. Source: peripheral blood mononuclear cells (PBMCs), taken at baseline. Receptor source: a human donor with classical Hodgkin lymphoma.

The genes are TRBV19 and TRBJ2-1; D may be TRBD1 (6 bases). CDR3 length: 15 amino acids. Trimming took 4 bases from V and 2 from J, leaving 12 bases between them. In germline, CDR1 is LNHDA, CDR2 SQIVND (reference sequence). DNA of the CDR3: TGTGCCAGTAGTAATCTCCAGGGGACCTACAATGAGCAGTTCTTC. It yields the protein CASSNLQGTYNEQFF.

The rearrangement uses TRBV7-9 and TRBJ2-5, with D unresolved. This CDR3 region has 14 residues. With 6 bases removed from V and 5 bases from J, the gap between germline ends came to 16 bases. Germline lookup yields CDR1 SEHNR and CDR2 FQNEAQ (reference sequence). CDR3 region: CASSNGLLGETQYF. CDR3 bases: TGTGCCAGCAGTAACGGGCTTTTGGGTGAGACCCAGTACTTC.

The CDR3 spells CASSMPRASTLTVEQFF. In DNA, the CDR3 is TGTGCCAGTAGTATGCCTAGGGCTAGCACGTTAACGGTTGAGCAGTTCTTC. The V gene is TRBV19, the J gene TRBJ2-1, with a possible D match to TRBD2 (5 bases). The germline gives CDR1 LNHDA, CDR2 SQIVND (reference sequence). V was shortened by 3 bases and J by 9 bases, with 24 bases between the two germline ends. The CDR3 is made up of 17 amino acids.

CDR3 residues: CATSRDLSDTQYF. DNA of the CDR3: TGTGCCACCAGCAGAGATCTGTCAGATACGCAGTATTTT. The chain employs TRBV15 and TRBJ2-3, with D unresolved. The CDR3 sequence is 13 residues long. Trimming took off 0 bases at V and 4 bases at J, with 5 bases between the two ends. Germline V CDR1 and CDR2: LNHNV, YYDKDF (reference sequence). The complete variable domain, with remaining parts taken from reference TRBV15 and TRBJ2-3, reads DAMVIQNPRYQVTQFGKPVTLSCSQTLNHNVMYWYQQKSSQAPKLLFHYYDKDFNNEADTPDNFQSRRPNTSFCFLDIRSPGLGDTAMYLCATSRDLSDTQYFGPGTRLTVL.

V usage is TRBV5-1 and J usage is TRBJ2-5, with TRBD1 matching 7 bases. V was clipped by 5 bases and J by 2 bases; unmatched bases: 6. Germline CDR1 reads SGHRS; CDR2 reads YFSETQ. This CDR3 contains 14 residues. The CDR3 nucleotides are TGCGCCAGCAGTCTCCGGGACAGTCAAGAGACCCAGTACTTC. Encoded protein: CASSLRDSQETQYF.

The chain joins TRBV6-5 to TRBJ1-1, with D uncertain. The CDR3 extends over 15 amino acids. Germline CDR1 reads MNHEY; CDR2 reads SVGAGI. Trimming left V 0 bases short and J 2 bases short, with 10 bases between. The CDR3 sequence: CASSYSPSVNTEAFF. The CDR3 DNA sequence: TGTGCCAGCAGTTACTCCCCCAGTGTTAACACTGAAGCTTTCTTT.

The chain joins TRBV5-1 to TRBJ1-4, with D unresolved. The V and J ends lost 0 bases and 8 bases respectively, with 8 bases between them. The CDR3 is made up of 13 amino acids. Germline CDR1 is SGHRS and CDR2 is YFSETQ. CDR3 protein: CASSLAVGEKLFF. CDR3 nucleotide sequence: TGCGCCAGCAGCTTGGCCGTAGGAGAAAAACTGTTTTTT.

The gene calls are TRBV5-1 and TRBJ2-3, with 8 bases matching TRBD2. Germline V lookup: CDR1 SGHRS, CDR2 YFSETQ. With 4 bases clipped from V and 6 bases from J, the junction kept 13 bases outside the gene matches. CDR3 length: 16 residues. CDR3 nucleotides: TGCGCCAGCAGCGCGGTTTTAGCGGGGCGCGCGGATACGCAGTATTTT. Its translation: CASSAVLAGRADTQYF. Full variable domain (rest looked up from reference TRBV5-1 and TRBJ2-3): KAGVTQTPRYLIKTRGQQVTLSCSPISGHRSVSWYQQTPGQGLQFLFEYFSETQRNKGNFPGRFSGRQFSNSRSEMNVSTLELGDSALYLCASSAVLAGRADTQYFGPGTRLTVL.

This chain uses TRBV7-8 with TRBJ1-1; D not certain. This CDR3 contains 14 residues. Germline loops: CDR1 SGHVS, CDR2 FQNEAQ. V was clipped by 0 bases and J by 1 base, with 6 bases between them. Written as DNA, the CDR3 is TGTGCCAGCAGCTTAGCTCGGACGAACACTGAAGCTTTCTTT. This translates into CASSLARTNTEAFF.

The chain is built from TRBV7-9 and TRBJ1-2; no clear D. Germline CDR1 and CDR2: SEHNR and FQNEAQ (reference sequence). There are 14 residues in the CDR3. Trimming took off 5 bases at V and 8 bases at J, with 18 bases between the two ends. CDR3 nucleotides: TGTGCCAGCAGCGCTAGGCCGCAGACGGGGGGCTACACCTTC. Translated: CASSARPQTGGYTF.

The chain has TRBV9 and TRBJ1-2; D is uncertain. The V end was cut by 4 bases, the J end by 5 bases, with 9 bases between. This CDR3 is 12 amino acids long. Germline V gives CDR1 SGDLS, CDR2 YYNGEE. CDR3 nucleotide sequence: TGTGCCAGCAGCACTCACGAGTATGGCTACACCTTC. Amino acid sequence: CASSTHEYGYTF.

CDR3 sequence reads: CASSTGQPNTEAFF. CDR3 nucleotides: TGCGCCAGCAGCACGGGACAGCCGAACACTGAAGCTTTCTTT. The chain couples TRBV5-1 to TRBJ1-1, with 7 bases aligning to TRBD1. V was clipped by 4 bases and J by 1 base; unmatched bases: 4. The CDR3 length is 14 residues. Germline V gene data show CDR1 as SGHRS and CDR2 as YFSETQ.

V is TRBV7-9 and J is TRBJ2-1; D perhaps matches TRBD1 (6 bases). The CDR3 has 16 amino acids. Germline CDR1 reads SEHNR; CDR2 reads FQNEAQ (reference sequence). The V gene lost 5 bases and the J gene lost 4 bases, with 18 bases spanning the gap. In DNA, the CDR3 is TGTGCCAGCAGCGCCTCCGGGACACTTCTATACAATGAGCAGTTCTTC. It encodes CASSASGTLLYNEQFF.

The sample holds one count of this clone. The rearrangement links TRBV7-2 to TRBJ1-1; TRBD1 matches 8 bases. The V gene's germline CDR1 is SGHTA and CDR2 FQGNSA. Unmatched junction bases numbered 9, after V lost 4 bases and J lost 2 bases. The CDR3 contains 16 residues. The CDR3 here is CASSSNLDRANTEAFF. CDR3 coding DNA: TGTGCCAGCAGCTCTAACCTGGACAGGGCAAACACTGAAGCTTTCTTT.

The V and J genes are TRBV7-9 and TRBJ1-5; D is perhaps TRBD1 (6 bases). Trimming pared 2 bases from V and 5 bases from J, leaving 10 bases between. The CDR3 loop spans 14 amino acids. CDR1 is SEHNR and CDR2 is FQNEAQ in the germline V gene (reference sequence). The CDR3 DNA reads as TGTGCCAGCAGCTTACTCGGGGGCGATCAGCCCCAGCATTTT. It codes for CASSLLGGDQPQHF.

This clone was recorded only once. The genes are TRBV4-3 and TRBJ1-1; D possibly corresponds to TRBD1 (6 bases). With 0 bases removed from V and 1 base from J, the gap between germline ends came to 15 bases. Looked up from germline, CDR1 is LGHNA and CDR2 is YSLEER. The CDR3 is 17 residues long. The CDR3 sequence is CASSQDGGVGANTEAFF. CDR3 DNA: TGCGCCAGCAGCCAAGATGGTGGGGTGGGGGCGAACACTGAAGCTTTCTTT.

The chain links TRBV7-6 to TRBJ1-6, with D unresolved. The CDR3 length is 13 residues. V shed 2 bases and J shed 10 bases, with 9 bases lying between them. The germline V gene encodes CDR1 SGHVS and CDR2 FNYEAQ. This CDR3 is CASSLPGNSPLHF. CDR3 sequence (DNA): TGTGCCAGCAGCTTACCAGGCAACTCACCCCTCCACTTT.

Points on this clone: The same CDR3 also results from other DNA sequences found in this sample. The chain uses TRBV7-8 and TRBJ1-1; D uncertain. The V gene's germline CDR1 is SGHVS and CDR2 FQNEAQ. The CDR3 spans 14 residues. Trimming took off 1 base at V and 2 bases at J, with 8 bases between the two ends. In nucleotides, the CDR3 is TGTGCCAGCAGCTTAGAAGGCCGAAACACTGAAGCTTTCTTT. Translated, it gives CASSLEGRNTEAFF.

The chain employs TRBV5-1 and TRBJ2-2; D may correspond to TRBD1 or TRBD2 (6 bases each). The CDR3 extends over 15 amino acids. V was clipped by 0 bases and J by 6 bases, with 12 bases between them. CDR1 is SGHRS and CDR2 is YFSETQ in the germline V gene. This CDR3 reads CASSLELGGAGELFF. The CDR3 nucleotides are TGCGCCAGCAGCTTGGAATTGGGGGGCGCCGGGGAGCTGTTTTTT.

This chain links TRBV9 with TRBJ1-5, with a weak D call TRBD1 (5 bases). V lost 7 bases, J lost 0 bases, and 14 bases lay in between. The CDR3 consists of 15 residues. Germline V CDR1 and CDR2: SGDLS, YYNGEE. CDR3 DNA: TGTGCCAGCTCAAGCTCAGGGTATAGCAATCAGCCCCAGCATTTT. This translates into CASSSSGYSNQPQHF.

The chain carries TRBV2 and TRBJ2-7, with 10 bases that match TRBD2. The CDR3 is 15 residues long. Germline V gives CDR1 SNHLY, CDR2 FYNNEI. With V trimmed by 5 bases and J by 1 base, 5 bases remained unmatched. CDR3: CASSLSGGPSYEQYF. CDR3 in DNA: TGTGCCAGCAGTCTTAGCGGGGGGCCATCCTACGAGCAGTACTTC.

This clone was seen only a few times. The chain combines TRBV7-8 with TRBJ1-2; 7 positions agree with TRBD1. Germline V gene lookup returns CDR1 SGHVS and CDR2 FQNEAQ. Trimming cost V 5 bases and J 5 bases; bases outside gene matches: 14. There are 16 residues in the CDR3. Here the CDR3 DNA reads TGTGCCAGCAGCCCTACCAGACAGGGATCTTCATATGGCTACACCTTC. Residues: CASSPTRQGSSYGYTF.

The chain couples TRBV5-1 to TRBJ1-2, with D possibly being TRBD1 (6 bases). V gave up 0 bases and J gave up 5 bases, with 11 bases separating them. This CDR3 spans 14 amino acids. Per the germline V gene, CDR1 is SGHRS and CDR2 is YFSETQ. This CDR3 reads CASSLDREGYGYTF. The CDR3 DNA sequence: TGCGCCAGCAGCTTGGACAGGGAAGGGTATGGCTACACCTTC.

This clone was seen only once. V gene TRBV27 combines with J gene TRBJ2-7, with D possibly TRBD2 on 6 matching bases. Germline CDR1 and CDR2: MNHEY and SMNVEV (reference sequence). CDR3 length: 15 amino acids. The V end lost 6 bases, the J end lost 0 bases, and 15 bases lay between the germline ends. CDR3: CASRLSAGASYEQYF. CDR3 bases: TGTGCCAGCAGACTATCAGCGGGTGCCTCCTACGAGCAGTACTTC.